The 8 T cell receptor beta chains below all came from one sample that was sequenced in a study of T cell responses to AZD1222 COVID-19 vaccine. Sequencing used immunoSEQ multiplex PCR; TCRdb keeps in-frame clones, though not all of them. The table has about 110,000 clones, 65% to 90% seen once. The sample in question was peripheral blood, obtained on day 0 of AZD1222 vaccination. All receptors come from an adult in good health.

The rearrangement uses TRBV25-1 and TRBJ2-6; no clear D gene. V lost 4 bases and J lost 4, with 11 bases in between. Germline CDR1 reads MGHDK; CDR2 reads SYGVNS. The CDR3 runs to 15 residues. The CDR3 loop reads CASSATVDGANVLTF. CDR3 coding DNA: TGTGCCAGCAGTGCAACCGTTGACGGGGCCAACGTCCTGACTTTC. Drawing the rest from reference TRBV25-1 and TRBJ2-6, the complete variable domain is EADIYQTPRYLVIGTGKKITLECSQTMGHDKMYWYQQDPGMELHLIHYSYGVNSTEKGDLSSESTVSRIRTEHFPLTLESARPSHTSQYLCASSATVDGANVLTFGAGSRLTVL.

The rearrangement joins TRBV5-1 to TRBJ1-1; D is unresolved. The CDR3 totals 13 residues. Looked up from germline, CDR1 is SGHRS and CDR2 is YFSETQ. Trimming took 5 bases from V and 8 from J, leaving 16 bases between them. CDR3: CASSNHKVREAFF. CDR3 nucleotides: TGCGCCAGCAGTAATCATAAGGTGAGAGAAGCTTTCTTT. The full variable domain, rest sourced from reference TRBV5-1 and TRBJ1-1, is KAGVTQTPRYLIKTRGQQVTLSCSPISGHRSVSWYQQTPGQGLQFLFEYFSETQRNKGNFPGRFSGRQFSNSRSEMNVSTLELGDSALYLCASSNHKVREAFFGQGTRLTVV.

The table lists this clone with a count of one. DNA for the CDR3: TGCGCCAGCAGCTTGAGGGACTTAAACAATGAGCAGTTCTTC. Protein product: CASSLRDLNNEQFF. The rearrangement links TRBV5-1 to TRBJ2-1; TRBD2 is a possible D gene (6 bases). This CDR3 has 14 residues. The V gene lost 1 base and the J gene lost 5 bases, with 10 bases spanning the gap. Germline CDR1 reads SGHRS; CDR2 reads YFSETQ.

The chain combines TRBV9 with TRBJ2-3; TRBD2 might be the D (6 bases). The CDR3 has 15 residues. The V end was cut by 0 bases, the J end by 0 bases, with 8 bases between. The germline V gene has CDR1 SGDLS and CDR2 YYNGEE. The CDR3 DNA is TGTGCCAGCAGCGTAGGCGGGGCTAGCACAGATACGCAGTATTTT. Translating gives CASSVGGASTDTQYF.

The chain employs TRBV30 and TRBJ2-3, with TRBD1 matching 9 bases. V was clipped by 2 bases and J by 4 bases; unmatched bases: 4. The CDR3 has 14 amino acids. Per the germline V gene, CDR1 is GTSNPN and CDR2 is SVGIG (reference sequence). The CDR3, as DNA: TGTGCCTGGAGTCTCGGACAGGGGTCAGATACGCAGTATTTT. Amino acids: CAWSLGQGSDTQYF.

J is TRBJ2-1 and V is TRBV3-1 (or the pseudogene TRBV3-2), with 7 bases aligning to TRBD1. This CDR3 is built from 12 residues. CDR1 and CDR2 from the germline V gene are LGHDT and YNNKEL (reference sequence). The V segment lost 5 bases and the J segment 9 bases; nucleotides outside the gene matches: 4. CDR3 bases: TGTGCCAGCAGCTACGGGACAGCTGAGCAGTTCTTC. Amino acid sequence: CASSYGTAEQFF.

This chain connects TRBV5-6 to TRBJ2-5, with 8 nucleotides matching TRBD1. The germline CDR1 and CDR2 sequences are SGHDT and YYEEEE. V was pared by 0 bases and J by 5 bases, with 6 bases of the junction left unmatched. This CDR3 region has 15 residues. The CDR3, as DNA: TGTGCCAGCAGCTTGGCGCGGACAGGGAAGGAGACCCAGTACTTC. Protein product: CASSLARTGKETQYF.

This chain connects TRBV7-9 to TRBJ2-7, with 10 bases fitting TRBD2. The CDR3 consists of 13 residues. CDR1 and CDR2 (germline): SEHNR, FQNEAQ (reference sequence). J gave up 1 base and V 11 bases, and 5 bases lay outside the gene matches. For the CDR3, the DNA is TGTGCCGGAGAGCGGGAGGGATCCTACGAGCAGTACTTC. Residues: CAGEREGSYEQYF.